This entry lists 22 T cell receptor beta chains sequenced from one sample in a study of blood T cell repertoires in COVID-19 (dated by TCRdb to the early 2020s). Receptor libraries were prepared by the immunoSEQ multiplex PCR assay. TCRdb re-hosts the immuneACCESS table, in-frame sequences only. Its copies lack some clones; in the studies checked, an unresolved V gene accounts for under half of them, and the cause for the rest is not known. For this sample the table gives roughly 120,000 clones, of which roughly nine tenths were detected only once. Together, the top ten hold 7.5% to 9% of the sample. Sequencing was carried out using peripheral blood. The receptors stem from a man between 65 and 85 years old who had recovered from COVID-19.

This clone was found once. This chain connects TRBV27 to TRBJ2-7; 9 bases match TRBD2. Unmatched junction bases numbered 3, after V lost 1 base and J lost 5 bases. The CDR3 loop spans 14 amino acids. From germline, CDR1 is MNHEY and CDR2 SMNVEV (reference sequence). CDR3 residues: CASSLLVAGDEQYF. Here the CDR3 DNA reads TGTGCCAGCAGTTTATTGGTAGCGGGAGACGAGCAGTACTTC.

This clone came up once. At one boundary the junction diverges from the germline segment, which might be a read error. The CDR3 loop is CASSIYHSPLHF. CDR3 bases: TGCGCCAGCAGTATCTATCATTCACCCCTCCACTTT. The chain has TRBV10-2 and TRBJ1-6; D remains ambiguous. This CDR3 has 12 amino acids. CDR1 and CDR2 (germline): WSHSY, SAAADI.

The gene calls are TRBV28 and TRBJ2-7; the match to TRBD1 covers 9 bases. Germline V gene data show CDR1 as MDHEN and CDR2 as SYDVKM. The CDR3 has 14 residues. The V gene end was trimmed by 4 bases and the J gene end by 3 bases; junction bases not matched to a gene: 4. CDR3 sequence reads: CASSSGDRDYEQYF. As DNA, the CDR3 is TGTGCCAGCAGTTCGGGGGACAGGGACTACGAGCAGTACTTC.

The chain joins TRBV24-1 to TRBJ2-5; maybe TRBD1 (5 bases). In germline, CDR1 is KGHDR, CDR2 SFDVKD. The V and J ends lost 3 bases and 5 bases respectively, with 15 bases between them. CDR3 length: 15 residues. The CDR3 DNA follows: TGTGCCACCAGTGATCCTCAGGGAAGTGGGGAGACCCAGTACTTC. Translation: CATSDPQGSGETQYF.

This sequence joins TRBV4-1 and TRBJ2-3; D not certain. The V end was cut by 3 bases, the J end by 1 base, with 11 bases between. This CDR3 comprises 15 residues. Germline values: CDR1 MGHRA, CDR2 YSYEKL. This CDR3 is CASSQAGEGTDTQYF. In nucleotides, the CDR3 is TGCGCCAGCAGCCAGGCCGGAGAGGGCACAGATACGCAGTATTTT.

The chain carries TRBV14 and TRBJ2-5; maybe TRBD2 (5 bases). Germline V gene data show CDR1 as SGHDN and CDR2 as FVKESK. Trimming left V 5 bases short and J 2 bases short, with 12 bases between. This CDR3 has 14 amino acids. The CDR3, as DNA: TGTGCCAGCAGCGGGTTAGCGTCACAAGAGACCCAGTACTTC. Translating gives CASSGLASQETQYF.

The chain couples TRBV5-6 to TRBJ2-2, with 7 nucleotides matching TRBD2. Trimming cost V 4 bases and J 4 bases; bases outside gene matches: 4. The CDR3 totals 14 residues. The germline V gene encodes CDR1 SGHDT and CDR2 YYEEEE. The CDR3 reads CASSRLAGTGELFF. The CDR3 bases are TGTGCCAGCAGCCGACTAGCTGGCACCGGGGAGCTGTTTTTT.

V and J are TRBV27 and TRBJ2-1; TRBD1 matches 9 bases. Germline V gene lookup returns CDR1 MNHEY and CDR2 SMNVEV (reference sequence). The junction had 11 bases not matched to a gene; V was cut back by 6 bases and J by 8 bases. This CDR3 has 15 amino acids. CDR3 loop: CASSSLQGAYDEQFF. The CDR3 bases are TGTGCCAGCAGCTCCCTACAGGGGGCGTACGATGAGCAGTTCTTC.

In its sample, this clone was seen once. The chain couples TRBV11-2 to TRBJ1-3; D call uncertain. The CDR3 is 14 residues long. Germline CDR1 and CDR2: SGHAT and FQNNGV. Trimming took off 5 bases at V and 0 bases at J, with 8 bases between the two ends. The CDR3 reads CASSPPGSGNTIYF. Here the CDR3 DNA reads TGTGCCAGCAGCCCTCCCGGCTCTGGAAACACCATATATTTT.

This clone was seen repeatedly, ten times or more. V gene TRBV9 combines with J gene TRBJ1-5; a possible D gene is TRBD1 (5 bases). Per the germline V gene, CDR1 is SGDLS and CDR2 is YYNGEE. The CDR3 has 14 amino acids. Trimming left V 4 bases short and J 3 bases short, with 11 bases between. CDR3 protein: CASSPGHSNQPQHF. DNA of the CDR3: TGTGCCAGCAGCCCCGGACATTCCAATCAGCCCCAGCATTTT.

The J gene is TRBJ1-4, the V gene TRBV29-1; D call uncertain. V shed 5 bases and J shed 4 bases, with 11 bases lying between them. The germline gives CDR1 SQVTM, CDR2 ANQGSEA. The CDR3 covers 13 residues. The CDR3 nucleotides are TGCAGCGTTTTAGTACAGAATAATGAAAAACTGTTTTTT. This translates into CSVLVQNNEKLFF.

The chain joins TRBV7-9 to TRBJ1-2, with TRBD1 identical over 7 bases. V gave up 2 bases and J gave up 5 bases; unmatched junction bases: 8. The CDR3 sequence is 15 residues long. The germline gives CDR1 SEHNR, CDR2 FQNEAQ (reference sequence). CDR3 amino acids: CASSLMPGGTYGYTF. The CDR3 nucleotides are TGTGCCAGCAGCTTAATGCCAGGGGGAACATATGGCTACACCTTC. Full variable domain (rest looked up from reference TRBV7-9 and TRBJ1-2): DTGVSQNPRHKITKRGQNVTFRCDPISEHNRLYWYRQTLGQGPEFLTYFQNEAQLEKSRLLSDRFSAERPKGSFSTLEIQRTEQGDSAMYLCASSLMPGGTYGYTFGSGTRLTVV.

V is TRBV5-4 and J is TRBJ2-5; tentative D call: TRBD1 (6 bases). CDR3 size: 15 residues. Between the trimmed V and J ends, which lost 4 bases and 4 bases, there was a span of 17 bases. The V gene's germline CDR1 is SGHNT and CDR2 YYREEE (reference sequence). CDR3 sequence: CASSIPQGDGETQYF. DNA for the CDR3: TGTGCCAGCAGCATACCACAGGGCGATGGAGAGACCCAGTACTTC.

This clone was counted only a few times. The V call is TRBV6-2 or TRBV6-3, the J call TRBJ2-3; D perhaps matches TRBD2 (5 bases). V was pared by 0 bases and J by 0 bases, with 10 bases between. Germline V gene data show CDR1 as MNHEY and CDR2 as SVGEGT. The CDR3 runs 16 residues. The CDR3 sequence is CASSYSRRTSTDTQYF. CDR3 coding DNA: TGTGCCAGCAGTTACTCTCGCCGGACTAGCACAGATACGCAGTATTTT.

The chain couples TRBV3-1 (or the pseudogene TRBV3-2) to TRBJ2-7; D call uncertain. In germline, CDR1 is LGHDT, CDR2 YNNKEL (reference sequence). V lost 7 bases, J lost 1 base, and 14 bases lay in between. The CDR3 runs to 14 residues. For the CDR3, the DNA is TGTGCCAGCACCTCCTCTGGCAGGTCCTACGAGCAGTACTTC. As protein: CASTSSGRSYEQYF.

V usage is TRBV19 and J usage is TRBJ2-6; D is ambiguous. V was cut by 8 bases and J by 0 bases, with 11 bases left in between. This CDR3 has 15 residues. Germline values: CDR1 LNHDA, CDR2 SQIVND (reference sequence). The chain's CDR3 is CASWSPGSGANVLTF. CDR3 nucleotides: TGTGCCAGTTGGAGCCCTGGCTCTGGGGCCAACGTCCTGACTTTC.

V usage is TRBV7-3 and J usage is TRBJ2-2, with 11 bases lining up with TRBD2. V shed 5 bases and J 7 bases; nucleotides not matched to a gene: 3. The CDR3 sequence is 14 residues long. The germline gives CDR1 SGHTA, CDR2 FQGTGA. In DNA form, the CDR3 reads TGTGCCAGCAGCAAGGGACTAGCGGTCGGGGAGCTGTTTTTT. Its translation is CASSKGLAVGELFF.

The CDR3: CASSRTGTGDEQYF. DNA for the CDR3: TGTGCCAGCAGTCGAACCGGGACAGGGGATGAGCAGTACTTC. This chain links TRBV6-5 with TRBJ2-7; TRBD1 matches 10 bases. J gave up 7 bases and V 5 bases, and 8 bases lay outside the gene matches. Germline CDR1 reads MNHEY; CDR2 reads SVGAGI. This CDR3 contains 14 residues.

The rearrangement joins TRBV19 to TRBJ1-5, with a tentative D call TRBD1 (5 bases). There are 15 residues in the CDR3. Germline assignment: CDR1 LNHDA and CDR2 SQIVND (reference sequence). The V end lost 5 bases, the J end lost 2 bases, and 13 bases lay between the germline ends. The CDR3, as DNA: TGTGCCAGTAGTCGCCGGGGGGAAGGCAATCAGCCCCAGCATTTT. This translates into CASSRRGEGNQPQHF.

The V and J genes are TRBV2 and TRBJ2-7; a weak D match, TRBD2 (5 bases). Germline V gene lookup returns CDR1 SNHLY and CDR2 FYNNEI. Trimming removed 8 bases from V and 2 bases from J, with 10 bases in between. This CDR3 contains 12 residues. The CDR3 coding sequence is TGTGCCAGCGCGGGCAGTACCTACGAGCAGTACTTC. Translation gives CASAGSTYEQYF.

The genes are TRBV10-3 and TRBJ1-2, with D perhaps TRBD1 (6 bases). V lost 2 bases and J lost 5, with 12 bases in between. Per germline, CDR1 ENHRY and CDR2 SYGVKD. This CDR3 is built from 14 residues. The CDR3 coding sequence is TGTGCCATCAGTGAGACGGGGGGCTGGTATGGCTACACCTTC. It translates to CAISETGGWYGYTF.

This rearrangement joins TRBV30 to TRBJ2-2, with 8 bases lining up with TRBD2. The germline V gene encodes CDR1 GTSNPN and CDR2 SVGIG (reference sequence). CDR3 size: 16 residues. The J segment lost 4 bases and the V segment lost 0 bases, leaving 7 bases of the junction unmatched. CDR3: CAWSVKAGGFTGELFF. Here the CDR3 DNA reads TGTGCCTGGAGTGTAAAGGCGGGGGGTTTCACCGGGGAGCTGTTTTTT.